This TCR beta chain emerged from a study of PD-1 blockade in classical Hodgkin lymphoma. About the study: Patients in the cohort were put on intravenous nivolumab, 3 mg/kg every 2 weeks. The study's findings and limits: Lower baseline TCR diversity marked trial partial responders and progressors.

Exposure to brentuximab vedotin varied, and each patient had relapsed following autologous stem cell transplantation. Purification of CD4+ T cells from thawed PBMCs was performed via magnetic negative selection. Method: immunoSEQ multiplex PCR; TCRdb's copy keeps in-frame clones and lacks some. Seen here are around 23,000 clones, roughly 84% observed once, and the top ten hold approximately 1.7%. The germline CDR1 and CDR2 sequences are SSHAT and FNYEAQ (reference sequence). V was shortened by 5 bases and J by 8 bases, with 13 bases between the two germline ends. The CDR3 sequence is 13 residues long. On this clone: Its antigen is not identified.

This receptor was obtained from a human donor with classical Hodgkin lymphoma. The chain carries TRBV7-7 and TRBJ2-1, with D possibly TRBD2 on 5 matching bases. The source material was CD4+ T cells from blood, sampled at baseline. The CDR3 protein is CASSPRRGYEQFF. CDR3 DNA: TGTGCCAGCAGCCCAAGACGAGGGTATGAGCAGTTCTTC.